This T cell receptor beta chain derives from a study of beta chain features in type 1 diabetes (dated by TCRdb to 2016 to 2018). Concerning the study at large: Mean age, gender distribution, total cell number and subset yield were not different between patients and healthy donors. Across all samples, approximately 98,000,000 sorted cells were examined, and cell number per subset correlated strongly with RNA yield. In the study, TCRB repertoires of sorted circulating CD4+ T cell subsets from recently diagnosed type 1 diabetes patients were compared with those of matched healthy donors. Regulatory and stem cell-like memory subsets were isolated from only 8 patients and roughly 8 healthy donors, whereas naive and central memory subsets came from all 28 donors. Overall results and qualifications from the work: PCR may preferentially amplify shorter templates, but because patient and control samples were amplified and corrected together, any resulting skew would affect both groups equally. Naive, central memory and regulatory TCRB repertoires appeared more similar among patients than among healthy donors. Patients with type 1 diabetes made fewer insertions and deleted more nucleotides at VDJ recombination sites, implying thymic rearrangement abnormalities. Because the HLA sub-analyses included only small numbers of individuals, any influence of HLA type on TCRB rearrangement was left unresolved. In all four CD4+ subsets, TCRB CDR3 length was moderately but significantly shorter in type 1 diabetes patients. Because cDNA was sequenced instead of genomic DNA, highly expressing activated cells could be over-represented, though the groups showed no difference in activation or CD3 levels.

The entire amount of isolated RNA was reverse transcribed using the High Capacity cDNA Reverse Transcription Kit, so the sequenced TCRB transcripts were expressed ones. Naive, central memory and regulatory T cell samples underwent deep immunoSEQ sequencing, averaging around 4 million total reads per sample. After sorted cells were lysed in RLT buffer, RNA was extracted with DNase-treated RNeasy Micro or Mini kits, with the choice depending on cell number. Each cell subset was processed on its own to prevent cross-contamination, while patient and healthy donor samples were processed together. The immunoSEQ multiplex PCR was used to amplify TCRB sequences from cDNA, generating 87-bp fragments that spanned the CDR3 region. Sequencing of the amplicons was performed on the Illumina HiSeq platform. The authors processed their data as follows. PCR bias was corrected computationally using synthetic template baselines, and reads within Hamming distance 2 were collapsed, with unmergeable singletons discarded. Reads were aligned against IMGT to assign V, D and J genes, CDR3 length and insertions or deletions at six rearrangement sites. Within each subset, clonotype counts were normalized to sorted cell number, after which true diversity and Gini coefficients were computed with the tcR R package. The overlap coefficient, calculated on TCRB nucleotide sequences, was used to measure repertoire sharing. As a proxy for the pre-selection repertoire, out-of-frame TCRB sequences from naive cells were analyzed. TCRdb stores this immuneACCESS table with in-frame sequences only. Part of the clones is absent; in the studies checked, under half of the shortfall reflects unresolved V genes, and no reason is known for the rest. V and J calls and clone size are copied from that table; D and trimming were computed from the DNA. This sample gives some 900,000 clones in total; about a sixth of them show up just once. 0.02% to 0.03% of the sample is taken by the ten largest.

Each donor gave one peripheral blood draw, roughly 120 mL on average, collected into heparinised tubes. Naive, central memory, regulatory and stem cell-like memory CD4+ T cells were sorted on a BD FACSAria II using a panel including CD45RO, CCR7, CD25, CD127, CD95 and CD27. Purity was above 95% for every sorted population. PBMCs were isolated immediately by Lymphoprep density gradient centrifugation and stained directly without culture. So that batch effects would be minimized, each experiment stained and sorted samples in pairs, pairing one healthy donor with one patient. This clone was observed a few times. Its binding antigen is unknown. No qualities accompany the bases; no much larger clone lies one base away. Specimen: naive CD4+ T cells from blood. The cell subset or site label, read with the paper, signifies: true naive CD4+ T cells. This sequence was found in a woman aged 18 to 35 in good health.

The sequence in DNA is TGTGCCAGCAGTCGCCCGGGACAGGGAATCGGGGCCGGGGAGCTGTTTTTT. This gives the protein CASSRPGQGIGAGELFF. The chain is encoded by TRBV2 joined to TRBJ2-2; a stretch of 9 junction bases matches TRBD1. The germline V gene yields SNHLY for CDR1 and FYNNEI for CDR2. From cysteine to phenylalanine, the CDR3 is 17 amino acids long. Only CDR3 DNA is held: 51 bases, read in frame from base 1. At the junction V is shortened by 5 bases and J by 6 bases; bases outside the gene matches: 13.